This T cell receptor beta chain originates from a study of OX40 agonist ivuxolimab in advanced cancers. Whole-study context: Head and neck, renal cell, melanoma or hepatocellular carcinoma were the cancers that dose-escalation patients had. Notes on the study in general: Blood T cells, both CD4+ and CD8+, expanded clonally by week 6 at 0.1 to 3.0 mg/kg.

Profiling relied on immunoSEQ multiplex PCR, and the TCRdb table lists in-frame clones only, not all of them. This repertoire shows approximately 74,000 clones, about four fifths found once; its top ten account for 4.5% to 6%. Autoimmune disease history or systemic immunosuppression led to patient exclusion. Blood draws occurred at baseline, cycle 4 day 1, and cycle 7 day 1. With 8 bases clipped from V and 4 bases from J, the junction kept 9 bases outside the gene matches. The CDR3 covers 15 residues. The V gene's germline CDR1 is MDHEN and CDR2 SYDVKM. As for this clone: Its antigen remains unidentified.

The sequenced sample was CD4+ or CD8+ T cells sorted from blood, obtained in a trial of the OX40 agonist ivuxolimab. The receptor's source is an adult with an advanced solid tumor such as melanoma, head and neck, liver or kidney cancer. The rearrangement links TRBV28 to TRBJ1-5, with TRBD1 matching over 9 bases. This chain's CDR3 is CASDAGTGINQPQHF. The CDR3 nucleotides read TGTGCCAGCGATGCCGGGACAGGGATAAATCAGCCCCAGCATTTT.